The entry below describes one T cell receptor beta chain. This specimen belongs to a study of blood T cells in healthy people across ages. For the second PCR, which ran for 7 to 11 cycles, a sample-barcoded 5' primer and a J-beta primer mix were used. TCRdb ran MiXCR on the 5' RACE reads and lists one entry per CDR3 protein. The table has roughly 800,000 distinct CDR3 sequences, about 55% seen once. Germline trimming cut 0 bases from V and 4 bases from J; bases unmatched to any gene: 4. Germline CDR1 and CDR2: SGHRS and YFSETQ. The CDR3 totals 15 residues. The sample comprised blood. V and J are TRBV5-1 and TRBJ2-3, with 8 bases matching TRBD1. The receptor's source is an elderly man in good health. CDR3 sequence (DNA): TGCGCCAGCAGCTTGGATGGACAGGGATCAGATACGCAGTATTTT. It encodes CASSLDGQGSDTQYF.